These T cell receptor beta chains were read from a single sample in a study of T cells in Graves' hyperthyroidism and ophthalmopathy. TCRdb reprocessed the multiplex PCR reads with MiXCR, giving one entry per CDR3 protein. The sample shows hundreds of thousands of distinct CDR3 sequences, 13% of them seen only once. The material sequenced was blood. The receptors shown here come from a woman aged 18-29 years with Graves' hyperthyroidism. The CDR3 runs from the conserved cysteine through the conserved F or W.

j_call v_call cdr3_aa
TRBJ2-1 TRBV30 CACLAGANEQFF
TRBJ1-5 TRBV19 CASSIFSYGNQPQHF
TRBJ1-5 TRBV6-1 CASSEANSNQPQHF
TRBJ2-3 TRBV15 CATSRVGEADTQYF
TRBJ2-7 TRBV5-1 CASSLDPGGSSYEQYF
TRBJ1-4 TRBV27 CASSPGTGVEKLFF
TRBJ2-1 TRBV5-1 CASRLTGHGYNEQFF
TRBJ2-2 TRBV30 CAWSPPLRGTGELFF
TRBJ2-5 TRBV6-2/TRBV6-3 CASSPGLPQETQYF
TRBJ1-5 TRBV28 CASSFSAGANQPQHF
TRBJ2-1 TRBV20-1 CSASESSPPNEQFF
TRBJ2-6 TRBV9 CASSVVISGANVLTF
TRBJ1-2 TRBV6-1 CASRITDRVGYTF
TRBJ2-7 TRBV12-3/TRBV12-4 CASSSQEVGGFAQYF
TRBJ1-6 TRBV20-1 CSARNGPGNSPLHF
TRBJ1-2 TRBV7-9 CASSLDLLNYGYTF
TRBJ2-1 TRBV29-1 CSAGKTSGGYNEQFF
TRBJ2-2 TRBV9 CASSGRGDTGELFF
TRBJ1-6 TRBV19 CASKQGEGNSPLHF
TRBJ2-5 TRBV5-4 CASSLMKGAGQETQYF
TRBJ2-2 TRBV5-1 CASSARGTNTGELFF
TRBJ2-1 TRBV28 CASSLGLADYNEQFF
TRBJ1-6 TRBV2 CASSEWGGRTLAPLHF
TRBJ2-1 TRBV20-1 CSAIGARGWQFF
TRBJ2-1 TRBV9 CASSVDGGTYNEQFF
TRBJ1-4 TRBV9 CASSKRPTRGLKGEKLFF
TRBJ2-1 TRBV11-2 CASTLVGGQNNEQFF
TRBJ2-1 TRBV10-3 CAISRTGTGSRNEQFF
TRBJ2-3 TRBV11-2 CASSLSGGAGDTQYF
TRBJ2-7 TRBV4-1 CASSQDRRYEQYF
TRBJ1-2 TRBV28 CASSWAHANYGYTF
TRBJ2-5 TRBV3-1 CASSQERRARETQYF
TRBJ1-5 TRBV3-1 CASSQAPGGNNQPQHF
TRBJ2-3 TRBV27 CASSLSGFPQDTDTQYF
TRBJ2-1 TRBV7-2 CASSLGHNNEQFF
TRBJ1-2 TRBV20-1 CSASSQRNYGYTF
TRBJ2-2 TRBV7-8 CASSPRGGLGLTGELFF
TRBJ2-7 TRBV18 CASSPNSGVYEQYF
TRBJ2-1 TRBV3-1 CASSHGLAGGVWWNEQFF
TRBJ1-2 TRBV6-1 CASSEALGQGSGYTF
TRBJ2-3 TRBV4-1 CASSQGGLYTDTQYF
TRBJ2-2 TRBV11-2 CASSLGFPFGTGAGRRELFF